One and the same sample provided the 14 T cell receptor beta chains below, sequenced in a study of shared clonotypes between healthy human individuals. Naive CD8 cells comprised CD45RO-negative, CCR7-positively selected cells, excluding terminally differentiated effector memory CD45RA+ cells. The table came from immunoSEQ multiplex PCR; TCRdb's copy has only in-frame clones and leaves some out. The table has approximately 2,000,000 clones, around 93% seen once; the top ten hold approximately 1.7%. Sequencing was done on a sample of naive CD8+ T cells from PBMCs. All receptors come from a man younger than 35 in good health. Some clones in this sample may be carry-over from other donors' samples.

This sequence joins TRBV5-6 and TRBJ2-1, with 8 bases matching TRBD2. Germline CDR1 and CDR2: SGHDT and YYEEEE. This CDR3 is built from 15 residues. Trimming at V came to 5 bases and at J to 8 bases, leaving 12 bases not matched to a gene. CDR3 sequence (DNA): TGTGCCAGCAGAGTAGCGGGGACGCTAGTCGATGAGCAGTTCTTC. Translated, it gives CASRVAGTLVDEQFF.

J is TRBJ2-1 and V is TRBV27, with 8 bases lining up with TRBD2. V was clipped by 5 bases and J by 2 bases; unmatched bases: 8. Germline V CDR1 and CDR2: MNHEY, SMNVEV (reference sequence). The CDR3 has 16 residues. For the CDR3, the DNA is TGTGCCAGCAGTCTAACTTCGGGACTAGCCTACAATGAGCAGTTCTTC. Its translation: CASSLTSGLAYNEQFF.

J is TRBJ2-2 and V is TRBV4-1; D not certain. The CDR3 is 14 residues long. Germline assignment: CDR1 MGHRA and CDR2 YSYEKL. V gave up 6 bases and J gave up 2 bases, with 10 bases separating them. Written as DNA, the CDR3 is TGCGCCAGCAGACAGCCGGTAAACACCGGGGAGCTGTTTTTT. This sequence encodes CASRQPVNTGELFF.

The CDR3 is CASSLEGWREGSYEQYF. The CDR3 coding sequence is TGTGCCAGCAGCCTAGAGGGGTGGCGGGAGGGCTCCTACGAGCAGTACTTC. The chain carries TRBV5-4 and TRBJ2-7, with 9 nucleotides matching TRBD2. The germline CDR1 and CDR2 sequences are SGHNT and YYREEE (reference sequence). The J segment lost 0 bases and the V segment lost 4 bases, leaving 11 bases of the junction unmatched. This CDR3 spans 17 amino acids.

The rearrangement joins TRBV4-1 to TRBJ2-3; no clear D. V was trimmed by 3 bases and J by 2 bases, leaving 3 bases between them. This CDR3 contains 12 residues. From germline, CDR1 is MGHRA and CDR2 YSYEKL. CDR3 sequence reads: CASSHSTDTQYF. The CDR3 DNA reads TGCGCCAGCAGCCATTCCACAGATACGCAGTATTTT.

Remarks on this clone: The sample has other DNA sequences that encode this CDR3 too. The J gene is TRBJ1-5, the V gene TRBV27; TRBD1 matches 7 bases. Germline V gene data show CDR1 as MNHEY and CDR2 as SMNVEV (reference sequence). J was trimmed by 7 bases and V by 4 bases; bases with no gene match: 7. The CDR3 loop spans 14 amino acids. The CDR3 DNA follows: TGTGCCAGCAGTTACCGACAGGGTGGCCAGCCCCAGCATTTT. Translated, it gives CASSYRQGGQPQHF.

The chain recombines TRBV9 with TRBJ1-5; a possible D gene is TRBD1 (5 bases). Germline CDR1 SGDLS, CDR2 YYNGEE. Trimming removed 4 bases from V and 2 bases from J, with 16 bases in between. CDR3 length: 16 residues. CDR3 sequence: CASSLQAGRGNQPQHF. CDR3 in DNA: TGTGCCAGCAGCCTCCAGGCGGGGCGGGGCAATCAGCCCCAGCATTTT.

The J gene is TRBJ2-7, the V gene TRBV13; TRBD1 is a possible D gene (5 bases). V was trimmed by 5 bases and J by 4 bases, leaving 18 bases between them. The CDR3 consists of 15 residues. Germline CDR1 and CDR2: PRHDT and FYEKMQ (reference sequence). DNA of the CDR3: TGTGCCAGCAGCCCAGTTACAGGTCCTGCTTACGAGCAGTACTTC. This translates into CASSPVTGPAYEQYF.

The V and J genes are TRBV29-1 and TRBJ2-1; TRBD2 matches at 12 bases. CDR1 is SQVTM and CDR2 is ANQGSEA in the germline V gene. With V trimmed by 4 bases and J by 8 bases, 6 bases remained unmatched. This CDR3 contains 14 residues. The CDR3 sequence is CSVVRTSGIDEQFF. CDR3 DNA: TGCAGCGTTGTCCGGACTAGCGGGATCGATGAGCAGTTCTTC.

A note on this clone: Other DNA sequences within the sample encode an identical CDR3. The genes are TRBV7-9 and TRBJ2-7; the D call may be TRBD1 or TRBD2 (5 bases each). This CDR3 has 14 amino acids. In germline, CDR1 is SEHNR, CDR2 FQNEAQ (reference sequence). Trimming removed 5 bases at V and 0 bases at J, with 11 bases between. In nucleotides, the CDR3 is TGTGCCAGCAGCCCCCGGGACGGCTCCTACGAGCAGTACTTC. It translates to CASSPRDGSYEQYF.

DNA for the CDR3: TGTGCCAGTCATGATAGCACTGAAGCTTTCTTT. Protein product: CASHDSTEAFF. The V and J genes are TRBV7-9 and TRBJ1-1; D ambiguous. The CDR3 has 11 amino acids. V dropped 9 bases and J dropped 4 bases, with 9 bases sitting between them. CDR1 and CDR2 (germline): SEHNR, FQNEAQ (reference sequence).

A word on this clone: Within the sample, other DNA sequences also encode this same CDR3. The V gene is TRBV27, the J gene TRBJ2-7, with 7 bases aligning to TRBD1. The length of the CDR3 is 14 residues. V lost 6 bases to trimming and J lost 2 bases; unmatched junction nucleotides: 7. The germline V gene has CDR1 MNHEY and CDR2 SMNVEV (reference sequence). The CDR3 coding sequence is TGTGCCAGCAGCCCGGGACAGCTACCCTACGAGCAGTACTTC. Encoded protein: CASSPGQLPYEQYF.

This chain uses TRBV7-2 with TRBJ2-3; D may be TRBD1 or TRBD2 (5 bases each). The CDR3 length is 17 residues. Trimming removed 5 bases at V and 1 base at J, with 19 bases between. The V gene's germline CDR1 is SGHTA and CDR2 FQGNSA. The CDR3 DNA reads TGTGCCAGCAGCCCCACTTGGGACCCACTCGGCACAGATACGCAGTATTTT. It encodes CASSPTWDPLGTDTQYF.

This chain joins TRBV7-8 and TRBJ2-7; D call uncertain. V was shortened by 5 bases and J by 3 bases, with 11 bases between the two germline ends. The CDR3 is made up of 13 amino acids. Germline V gene data show CDR1 as SGHVS and CDR2 as FQNEAQ. The CDR3 sequence: CASSISPNYEQYF. The CDR3 DNA sequence: TGTGCCAGCAGCATTAGCCCCAACTACGAGCAGTACTTC.